A single sample gave rise to the 5 T cell receptor beta chains below, sequenced in a study of regulatory T cells in long-lasting Graves disease. According to the study, TCR beta libraries were built with iRepertoire HTBI primers and CDR3-region Arm-PCR. TCRdb fed the multiplex PCR reads into MiXCR, producing one record per CDR3 protein. This table has more than 350,000 distinct CDR3 sequences, more than 12% appearing once. Time point denoted: newly diagnosed GD, antithyroid drugs for less than 3 months. Preparation of the TCR library used RNA extracted from PBMCs. The same data also went into a second study, on T cells in Graves' hyperthyroidism and ophthalmopathy.

The sample consisted of peripheral blood mononuclear cells (PBMCs), taken at new diagnosis, from a patient treated with antithyroid drugs. These receptors were collected from a woman in her 30s with Graves disease.

This clonotype was seen many times. The chain has TRBV5-1 and TRBJ1-1, with D perhaps matching TRBD1 (5 bases). In germline, CDR1 is SGHRS, CDR2 YFSETQ. The germline V and J ends were trimmed by 7 bases and 2 bases, with 9 bases remaining between them. CDR3 length equals 12 residues. The CDR3 loop reads CASRRVNTEAFF. Written as DNA, the CDR3 is TGCGCCAGCCGCAGGGTAAACACTGAAGCTTTCTTT.

CDR3 region: CASSAASNQPQHF. The CDR3 DNA follows: TGTGCCAGCAGCGCAGCCAGCAATCAGCCCCAGCATTTT. This chain joins TRBV9 and TRBJ1-5; D is unresolved. Germline V CDR1 and CDR2: SGDLS, YYNGEE. Trimming cost V 3 bases and J 1 base, with 5 bases left between them. This CDR3 comprises 13 residues.

Concerning this clonotype itself: One base away lies a much larger clone, so this may be a sequencing read error. The chain employs TRBV7-8 and TRBJ2-1, with 7 bases fitting TRBD2. The CDR3 sequence is 15 residues long. The germline V gene encodes CDR1 SGHVS and CDR2 FQNEAQ. CDR3 in DNA: TGTGTCAGCAGCGGACTAGGCAGATCCTACAATGAGCAGTTCTTC. Translation: CVSSGLGRSYNEQFF.

Comments on this clonotype: This may arise from a read error, as a much more abundant clone is one base away. V is TRBV9 and J is TRBJ2-3, with D possibly being TRBD1 (5 bases). The germline V gene encodes CDR1 SGDLS and CDR2 YYNGEE. The length of the CDR3 is 17 residues. Trimming removed 1 base from V and 3 bases from J, with 18 bases in between. This CDR3 is CASSVRLRQGRTDTQYF. CDR3 nucleotides: TGTGCCAGCAGCGTACGCCTGAGGCAGGGTCGGACAGATACGCAGTATTTT.

This clonotype was seen ten or more times. The DNA of the CDR3 is TGTGCCAGCAGTGAGCAGGAGGGGGCGGCCTACGAGCAGTACTTC. This gives the protein CASSEQEGAAYEQYF. This chain links TRBV12-3 or TRBV12-4 with TRBJ2-7; tentatively, D is TRBD1 (7 bases). The V and J ends lost 5 bases and 2 bases respectively, with 16 bases between them. The CDR3 has 15 residues.